These T cell receptor beta chains were read from a single sample in a study of blood T cell repertoires in COVID-19. Here immunoSEQ multiplex PCR was the method, and the copy in TCRdb shows in-frame clones only, minus some. The profile shows about 130,000 clones, over 80% of them singletons. Sample: peripheral blood. These TCRs come from a man in his fifties or sixties with acute or convalescent COVID-19. Both conserved end residues are part of each CDR3. The D gene is left open where the match is weak. Size tells how often a clone was seen (once, few, many) or the class of an expanded clone, and some rows leave it out.

v_gene	abundance	d_gene	j_gene	CDR3aa	CDR3nt
TRBV20-1	NA	NA	TRBJ2-7	CSASETRGEQYF	TGCAGTGCTAGTGAAACCCGGGGCGAGCAGTACTTC
TRBV30	few	TRBD1	TRBJ2-5	CACLKGAAETQYF	TGTGCCTGCCTGAAGGGGGCTGCGGAGACCCAGTACTTC
TRBV30	NA	TRBD2	TRBJ2-2	CAWIHGLAGTNTGELFF	TGTGCCTGGATCCACGGACTAGCGGGGACCAACACCGGGGAGCTGTTTTTT
TRBV6-6	NA	TRBD1	TRBJ1-4	CASRRGQRNEKLFF	TGTGCCAGCAGGAGGGGACAGCGCAATGAAAAACTGTTTTTT
TRBV7-8	NA	NA	TRBJ1-3	CASSYGGNTIYF	TGTGCCAGCAGTTACGGGGGAAACACCATATATTTT
TRBV30	NA	TRBD2	TRBJ2-2	CAWSGTSGRIGELFF	TGTGCCTGGAGTGGGACTAGCGGGAGAATCGGGGAGCTGTTTTTT
TRBV24-1	NA	NA	TRBJ1-1	CATSLGVNTEAFF	TGTGCCACCAGTCTCGGGGTGAACACTGAAGCTTTCTTT
TRBV6-5	NA	TRBD1	TRBJ2-3	CASSFDRGPDTQYF	TGTGCCAGCAGTTTCGACAGGGGTCCAGATACGCAGTATTTT
TRBV28	NA	TRBD2	TRBJ2-5	CASSSTGIREGGNF	TGTGCCAGCAGTTCCACAGGGATCCGGGAGGGGGGAAACTTC
TRBV15	NA	NA	TRBJ2-7	CATGLPSSYEQYF	TGTGCCACTGGGCTCCCGAGCTCCTACGAGCAGTACTTC
TRBV6-6	few	NA	TRBJ2-3	CASRNTGTDTQYF	TGTGCCAGCAGGAATACAGGCACAGATACGCAGTATTTT
TRBV28	NA	TRBD1	TRBJ1-5	CASSRRQGIGQPQHF	TGTGCCAGCAGCCGGAGACAGGGGATAGGCCAGCCCCAGCATTTT
TRBV28	NA	NA	TRBJ2-7	CASCGSGSREQYF	TGTGCCAGCTGTGGGTCAGGGTCGCGGGAGCAGTACTTC
TRBV5-1	once	NA	TRBJ1-4	CASSSPGGEKLFF	TGCGCCAGCAGCTCCCCCGGGGGGGAAAAACTGTTTTTT
TRBV28	once	TRBD1	TRBJ1-5	CASSRQGGQPQHF	TGTGCCAGCAGCCGACAGGGCGGTCAGCCCCAGCATTTT
TRBV29-1	NA	TRBD2	TRBJ2-7	CSAASGTYEQYF	TGCAGCGCCGCTAGCGGGACCTACGAGCAGTACTTC
TRBV3-1/TRBV3-2	NA	NA	TRBJ2-1	CASSQLAGWINEQFF	TGTGCCAGCAGCCAACTTGCGGGATGGATCAATGAGCAGTTCTTC
TRBV5-1	NA	TRBD1	TRBJ1-4	CASSAGQSNEKLFF	TGCGCCAGCAGCGCGGGACAGTCAAATGAAAAACTGTTTTTT
TRBV5-1	few	NA	TRBJ2-7	CASSRDGKGYEQYF	TGCGCCAGCAGCCGAGACGGGAAGGGCTACGAGCAGTACTTC
TRBV19	NA	NA	TRBJ1-1	CASSTGRGGNTEAFF	TGTGCCAGTAGTACGGGAAGGGGAGGGAACACTGAAGCTTTCTTT
TRBV6-5	NA	NA	TRBJ2-7	CASNRSRQSWYEQYF	TGTGCCAGCAACCGAAGCAGGCAGTCCTGGTACGAGCAGTACTTC
TRBV29-1	NA	NA	TRBJ2-7	CSVEAEGGALSYEQYF	TGCAGCGTTGAAGCCGAGGGCGGGGCCCTCTCTTACGAGCAGTACTTC
TRBV4-1	NA	NA	TRBJ2-2	CASSQGDSLLGGELFF	TGCGCCAGCAGCCAAGGGGACTCCCTGCTGGGCGGGGAGCTGTTTTTT
TRBV10-1	few	TRBD1	TRBJ1-6	CASRGTDANSPLHF	TGCGCCAGCAGGGGGACAGACGCGAATTCACCCCTCCACTTT
TRBV4-2	NA	TRBD1	TRBJ1-2	CASSRTGGSGYGYTF	TGTGCCAGCAGCCGTACAGGGGGCTCGGGCTATGGCTACACCTTC
TRBV19	NA	NA	TRBJ1-2	CASIKQGGDGYGYTF	TGTGCCAGTATCAAACAGGGAGGGGACGGCTATGGCTACACCTTC
TRBV28	NA	TRBD1	TRBJ1-2	CASSLKGRDRLYGYTF	TGTGCCAGCAGTTTAAAGGGGAGGGACAGGCTCTATGGCTACACCTTC
TRBV5-1	NA	TRBD1	TRBJ1-5	CASSLTGGGNQPQHF	TGCGCCAGCAGCTTAACAGGGGGCGGCAATCAGCCCCAGCATTTT
TRBV5-1	NA	NA	TRBJ2-1	CASSLLVGSPYNEQFF	TGCGCCAGCAGCTTGCTCGTGGGCAGCCCCTACAATGAGCAGTTCTTC
TRBV30	NA	TRBD1	TRBJ1-6	CAWRPTGALANSPLHF	TGTGCCTGGAGGCCGACAGGGGCTCTAGCAAATTCACCCCTCCACTTT
TRBV30	NA	TRBD1	TRBJ1-2	CAWTRQGKNYGYTF	TGTGCCTGGACCCGACAGGGAAAAAACTATGGCTACACCTTC
TRBV29-1	NA	NA	TRBJ1-1	CSVEEDSNTEAFF	TGCAGCGTTGAGGAGGACAGCAACACTGAAGCTTTCTTT
TRBV4-1	NA	NA	TRBJ1-2	CASRGVAGGGYTF	TGCGCCAGCAGAGGAGTAGCGGGCGGTGGCTACACCTTC
TRBV5-4	few	TRBD1	TRBJ1-1	CASSLTGGKTEAFF	TGTGCCAGCAGCCTGACAGGGGGGAAGACTGAAGCTTTCTTT
TRBV6-1	NA	TRBD2	TRBJ2-1	CASSERTSANNEQFF	TGTGCCAGCAGTGAAAGGACTAGCGCAAACAATGAGCAGTTCTTC
TRBV28	NA	TRBD1	TRBJ2-2	CASNHAGTGDTGELFF	TGTGCCAGCAACCATGCCGGGACAGGGGACACCGGGGAGCTGTTTTTT
TRBV10-2	NA	TRBD2	TRBJ2-3	CASSDSGSGTDTQYF	TGCGCCAGCAGTGATAGCGGGAGTGGCACAGATACGCAGTATTTT
TRBV19	NA	NA	TRBJ1-2	CASSIGSPNGYTF	TGTGCCAGTAGTATAGGGAGTCCAAATGGCTACACCTTC
TRBV7-2	NA	TRBD2	TRBJ2-2	CASTLAREVTGELFF	TGTGCCAGCACCTTGGCGCGGGAGGTCACCGGGGAGCTGTTTTTT
TRBV28	NA	NA	TRBJ1-5	CASSLLAGYSVNQPQHF	TGTGCCAGCAGTTTATTGGCAGGTTACTCTGTCAATCAGCCCCAGCATTTT
TRBV5-1	NA	TRBD2	TRBJ2-1	CASSSGGRSDNEQFF	TGCGCCAGCAGTTCTGGCGGGAGGAGCGACAATGAGCAGTTCTTC
TRBV12-3/TRBV12-4	NA	NA	TRBJ1-3	CASRTSSGNTIYF	TGTGCCAGCAGAACGAGCTCTGGAAACACCATATATTTT
TRBV3-1/TRBV3-2	NA	TRBD1	TRBJ1-1	CASSPAQGQSRNTEAFF	TGTGCCAGCAGCCCCGCACAGGGGCAATCGAGGAACACTGAAGCTTTCTTT
TRBV7-2	NA	NA	TRBJ2-7	CASSLGGDFRYEQYF	TGTGCCAGCAGCTTGGGAGGCGACTTCCGTTACGAGCAGTACTTC
TRBV6-5	NA	TRBD1	TRBJ1-4	CASSSSGTGGEKLFF	TGTGCCAGCAGTTCTTCCGGGACAGGGGGTGAAAAACTGTTTTTT
TRBV4-1	NA	NA	TRBJ2-5	CASSPNPQGGGTQYF	TGCGCCAGCAGCCCAAATCCACAGGGAGGGGGGACCCAGTACTTC
TRBV28	few	TRBD1	TRBJ1-1	CASSSWTGRAFF	TGTGCCAGCAGTTCCTGGACAGGAAGGGCTTTCTTT
TRBV27	few	TRBD2	TRBJ2-7	CATTSGRGGREQYF	TGTGCTACGACTAGCGGGAGAGGGGGACGCGAGCAGTACTTC
TRBV28	medium-sized	NA	TRBJ1-5	CASSLEDNQPQHF	TGTGCCAGCAGTCTGGAGGACAATCAGCCCCAGCATTTT
TRBV19	NA	NA	TRBJ1-6	CASSSSGAVGSPLHF	TGTGCCAGTAGTTCGAGCGGGGCAGTCGGTTCACCCCTCCACTTT
TRBV28	NA	NA	TRBJ2-5	CASSSGAHTVMAQYF	TGTGCCAGCAGTTCAGGGGCCCACACGGTGATGGCCCAGTACTTC
TRBV28	NA	NA	TRBJ2-2	CASGGGHTNTGELFF	TGTGCCAGCGGTGGCGGGCACACGAACACCGGGGAGCTGTTTTTT
TRBV4-1	NA	NA	TRBJ1-6	CASSQEEGNSPLHF	TGCGCCAGCAGCCAAGAGGAGGGAAATTCACCCCTCCACTTT
TRBV12-3/TRBV12-4	NA	NA	TRBJ1-1	CASSLIAEAFF	TGTGCCAGCAGTCTAATTGCTGAAGCTTTCTTT
TRBV2	NA	TRBD2	TRBJ2-7	CASRAGTRGYEQYF	TGTGCCAGCAGGGCCGGGACTAGAGGCTACGAGCAGTACTTC
TRBV5-4	NA	TRBD2	TRBJ2-7	CASSSRDYYEQYF	TGTGCCAGCAGCTCCCGGGACTACTACGAGCAGTACTTC
TRBV23-1	NA	NA	TRBJ1-2	CASNPKGGFKGDGYTF	TGCGCCAGCAACCCCAAAGGAGGATTTAAGGGGGATGGCTACACCTTC
TRBV9	few	TRBD2	TRBJ2-1	CASSPPGGRRDNEQFF	TGTGCCAGCAGCCCCCCCGGCGGGAGAAGGGACAATGAGCAGTTCTTC
TRBV5-1	NA	TRBD2	TRBJ2-1	CASSSGTSGRGSYNEQFF	TGCGCCAGCAGCTCGGGGACTAGCGGGAGGGGGAGTTACAATGAGCAGTTCTTC
TRBV27	NA	TRBD1	TRBJ1-4	CASSNTGGRNEKLFF	TGTGCCAGCAGTAATACAGGGGGCCGGAATGAAAAACTGTTTTTT